This TCR beta chain originates from a study of T cell repertoires in cytomegalovirus infection (dated by TCRdb to the late 2010s). Context from the whole study: Donor HLA type was relevant to the analysis, as public TCR beta signatures indicated carriage of CMV infection together with the matching HLA type. The study at large found these results: The ex vivo response was dominated by HLA-C-restricted CMV-specific TCR beta clonotypes, which also provided the single most frequent clonotype in two of eight donors. In both this cohort and an independent cohort of 350 or so donors, the cumulative frequency of public TCR beta family members distinguished carriers of CMV infection plus the relevant HLA type.

Sequencing relied on an Illumina HiSeq 1500. TCRdb trimmed the raw reads at Q25, called clones with MiXCR and kept productive beta chains. CDR3 protein sequences are deduplicated, and each keeps its most common genes and DNA. The sample table records 310,000 or so distinct CDR3 sequences; more than 20% of these occur just once. 14% of the sample lies in the top ten. This clonotype showed up many times. Its binding antigen is unknown. No much larger clone is present one base from it, and per-base qualities are unavailable. Sequences were obtained from PBMCs. The origin of this receptor is a human donor in good health (CMV status not recorded). Some clones in this sample may be carry-over from other donors' samples.

For the CDR3, the sequence is CASSLAPGTRLNTEAFF. The bases read TGTGCCAGCAGCTTAGCGCCAGGGACCCGATTGAACACTGAAGCTTTCTTT. The sequence joins TRBV7-2 to TRBJ1-1, and perhaps TRBD1 as D gene, on 5 matching bases. The CDR3, cysteine through phenylalanine, is 17 amino acids long. Of the read, only the CDR3 DNA is kept; its 51 bases are in frame from base 1. The junction carries 14 bases between V and J, which are trimmed by 0 bases and 0 bases respectively. CDR1 and CDR2 are read off the germline V gene as SGHTA and FQGNSA.